The rows below give T cell receptor beta chains drawn from one sample of a study of cytomegalovirus exposure and HLA in healthy donors. Generated by immunoSEQ multiplex PCR, the TCRdb table keeps only in-frame clones and is missing some. Of about 150,000 clones listed, 70% are singletons. Sequenced input: PBMCs. Receptor source: a woman aged 55-69 years in good health and CMV-seropositive. CDR3s include the opening cysteine and the closing phenylalanine or tryptophan. The D gene is left open where the match is weak. Clone size is stated in some rows and not others, as once, few, many or a class when expanded.

J	D	V	size	DNA	CDR3
TRBJ1-1	TRBD1	TRBV12-5	.	TGTGCTAGTGGTTTGTCGATAGGACAGGGGCTGGAAGCTTTCTTT	CASGLSIGQGLEAFF
TRBJ2-7	.	TRBV27	.	TGTGCCAGCAGTCCCCGAGACGGGGGCTCCTACGAGCAGTACTTC	CASSPRDGGSYEQYF
TRBJ1-2	.	TRBV6-5	.	TGTGCCAGCAGTTCCAGGGAACATCATGGCTACACCTTC	CASSSREHHGYTF
TRBJ2-5	TRBD1	TRBV5-1	once	TGCGCCAGCAGCTTGGTAGGACAGGGGGCGAAAGAGACCCAGTACTTC	CASSLVGQGAKETQYF
TRBJ1-5	TRBD1	TRBV6-5	.	TGTGCCAGCAGTTCCCGGACAGGGGCCCAGCATTTT	CASSSRTGAQHF
TRBJ1-6	.	TRBV27	.	TGTGCCAGCAGTCCCGACAGAATATCTAATTCACCCCTCCACTTT	CASSPDRISNSPLHF
TRBJ1-3	.	TRBV30	.	TGTGCCTGGAGTTCGAGGGCGCGAGGGGGAAACACCATATATTTT	CAWSSRARGGNTIYF
TRBJ2-7	.	TRBV6-5	.	TGTGCCAGCAGTACCCCAGGGTTCGAGCAGTACTTC	CASSTPGFEQYF
TRBJ1-2	.	TRBV4-1	.	TGCGCCAGCAGCCAAGACAGGGCCTCCTATGGCTACACCTTC	CASSQDRASYGYTF
TRBJ2-7	TRBD1	TRBV28	.	TGTGCCAGCAGTCGCGGGGACAGGCTACACGAGCAGTACTTC	CASSRGDRLHEQYF
TRBJ2-5	TRBD1	TRBV7-9	.	TGTGCCAGCGGCAAGGGGGCCCCGGAGACCCAGTACTTC	CASGKGAPETQYF
TRBJ1-1	TRBD1	TRBV10-1	.	TGCGCCAGCAGCTCCGGGACAGGGAGATCCCCGGGTTTCTTT	CASSSGTGRSPGFF
TRBJ2-6	.	TRBV5-8	few	TGTGCCAGCAGCTTGGGGGACACCTCTGGGGCCAACGTCCTGACTTTC	CASSLGDTSGANVLTF
TRBJ1-5	.	TRBV6-1	.	TGTGCCAGCAGTGAAGGACAGTATCAGCCCCAGCATTTT	CASSEGQYQPQHF
TRBJ1-1	.	TRBV7-7	.	TGTGCCAGCAGCTTAGAGGTCGGAGAGACGAACACTGAAGCTTTCTTT	CASSLEVGETNTEAFF
TRBJ2-5	TRBD2	TRBV13	once	TGTGCCAGCAGCGGAAGCGGGAGAGGGCAAGAGACCCAGTACTTC	CASSGSGRGQETQYF
TRBJ1-2	TRBD1	TRBV5-4	few	TGTGCCAGCAGCGGCGGACCCGGACAGGGGGCGGGCTATGGCTACACCTTC	CASSGGPGQGAGYGYTF
TRBJ1-2	TRBD1	TRBV19	.	TGTGCCAGCTCCGCACCCGGGACAGCCAACTATGGCTACACCTTC	CASSAPGTANYGYTF
TRBJ2-7	.	TRBV6-5	.	TGTGCCAGCAGTTCCGGGACTCAAATTCTCTACGAGCAGTACTTC	CASSSGTQILYEQYF
TRBJ1-2	.	TRBV6-1	.	TGTGCCAGCAGTGAAGCCAACAGGGATCACTATGGCTACACCTTC	CASSEANRDHYGYTF
TRBJ1-2	.	TRBV2	.	TGTGCCAGCAGGAACCGTTGGGGGCAGGATGGCTACACCTTC	CASRNRWGQDGYTF
TRBJ2-5	.	TRBV6-4	.	TGTGCCAGCAGTCTTGAGGACAGAAAAGAGACCCAGTACTTC	CASSLEDRKETQYF
TRBJ1-1	TRBD1	TRBV5-6	.	TGTGCCAGCAGGGAGACAGGGGGCGCCCAGGCTTTCTTT	CASRETGGAQAFF
TRBJ2-3	TRBD2	TRBV6-1	once	TGTGCCAGCAGTATACATAGCGGGAGCACAGATACGCAGTATTTT	CASSIHSGSTDTQYF
TRBJ2-7	TRBD2	TRBV29-1	.	TGCAGCGCCATGGCGGGAGGGCCTTACGAGCAGTACTTC	CSAMAGGPYEQYF
TRBJ2-5	TRBD2	TRBV6-5	many	TGTGCCAGCAGTTCTAGCGGGACGCAGACCCAGTACTTC	CASSSSGTQTQYF
TRBJ1-5	.	TRBV4-1	.	TGCGCCAGCAGCCAAGGTGGAGGGCTCGGCAATCAGCCCCAGCATTTT	CASSQGGGLGNQPQHF
TRBJ1-3	.	TRBV10-2	.	TGCGCCAGCAGTGAGTCTGGGAGCTCTGGAAACACCATATATTTT	CASSESGSSGNTIYF
TRBJ1-5	.	TRBV5-1	many	TGCGCCAGCAGCCTCGACGGCAGGGAAAATCAGCCCCAGCATTTT	CASSLDGRENQPQHF
TRBJ1-5	TRBD1	TRBV18	.	TGTGCCAGCTCACAGGGGACAGGGGGTAAAGTAGCCCAGCATTTT	CASSQGTGGKVAQHF
TRBJ2-5	.	TRBV4-1	.	TGCGCCAGCAGCCACCCCGGGGTAGGAGAGACCCAGTACTTC	CASSHPGVGETQYF
TRBJ2-6	TRBD1	TRBV27	.	TGTGCCAGCAGTCCCGACAAGGGGCAGGGGGCTAGAGCCAACGTCCTGACTTTC	CASSPDKGQGARANVLTF
TRBJ1-1	.	TRBV30	.	TGTGCCTGGAGGCAAAGCAGGGTAAACACTGAAGCTTTCTTT	CAWRQSRVNTEAFF
TRBJ2-1	.	TRBV27	.	TGTGCCAGCACTCCCGAGGCCCCTTCCTACAATGAGCAGTTCTTC	CASTPEAPSYNEQFF
TRBJ2-5	.	TRBV6-5	.	TGTGCCAGCAGTTGGGGGCCACAAGAGACCCAGTACTTC	CASSWGPQETQYF
TRBJ2-1	TRBD1	TRBV6-5	.	TGTGCCAGCAGCCGGGACAGTTACAATGAGCAGTTCTTC	CASSRDSYNEQFF
TRBJ1-2	.	TRBV7-2	.	TGTGCCAGCAGCTTACCAACTAACTATGGCTACACCTTC	CASSLPTNYGYTF
TRBJ1-4	TRBD1	TRBV5-1	.	TGCGCCAGCAGCTTCGGAAGGACAGGGGGTGAAAAACTGTTTTTT	CASSFGRTGGEKLFF
TRBJ1-1	.	TRBV11-2	.	TGTGCCAGCAGCTTAGATCGGTATGGTGAAGCTTTCTTT	CASSLDRYGEAFF
TRBJ2-5	TRBD2	TRBV27	.	TGTGCCAGCAGGGCTAGCGGCGGAGCCCAGTACTTC	CASRASGGAQYF
TRBJ2-7	.	TRBV4-1	.	TGCGCCAGCAGCCAAGTCCCGTCAGACTCCTACGAGCAGTACTTC	CASSQVPSDSYEQYF
TRBJ2-7	TRBD2	TRBV5-1	.	TGCGCCAGCAGCCCCAAACTAGCGGGGGATTCGTTTCCCTACGAGCAGTACTTC	CASSPKLAGDSFPYEQYF
TRBJ1-4	TRBD1	TRBV27	.	TGTGCCAGCAGTTTACGTTGGCAGGGGGCACTAGGTGCTCGCGAAAAACTGTTTTTT	CASSLRWQGALGAREKLFF
TRBJ1-1	TRBD1	TRBV5-1	once	TGCGCCAGCAGCACGACAGGGGATTTAACTGAAGCTTTCTTT	CASSTTGDLTEAFF
TRBJ2-3	TRBD1	TRBV30	.	TGTGCCTGGAGTGACCTGGGACAGGGGGCAGATACGCAGTATTTT	CAWSDLGQGADTQYF
TRBJ1-2	TRBD1	TRBV6-5	once	TGTGCCAGCAGTGTCGAAGGACAGGGGTGGGATGGCTACACCTTC	CASSVEGQGWDGYTF
TRBJ1-3	.	TRBV7-9	few	TGTGCCAGCAGCTTAGACCAGGGTTCTAACACCATATATTTT	CASSLDQGSNTIYF
TRBJ2-3	.	TRBV6-1	.	TGTGCCAGCAGCCTACTAGGGGATACGCAGTATTTT	CASSLLGDTQYF
TRBJ2-7	.	TRBV5-1	.	TGCGCCAGCAGCTCACAGGGTGGGGAGTACGAGCAGTACTTC	CASSSQGGEYEQYF
TRBJ2-5	TRBD2	TRBV29-1	.	TGCAGCGTTGAGGGGACTAGCGGGCCTAGAGAGACCCAGTACTTC	CSVEGTSGPRETQYF
TRBJ1-1	.	TRBV6-5	.	TGTGCCAGCAGTTCCGGGGGGACTGAAGCTTTCTTT	CASSSGGTEAFF
TRBJ1-1	TRBD1	TRBV6-1	.	TGTGCCAGCAGTGAATTAGGGACAGGGGGGAGTGAAGCTTTCTTT	CASSELGTGGSEAFF
TRBJ2-1	.	TRBV18	few	TGTGCCAGCTCACCGGACGAAGGGACTTCTTCGTTCTTC	CASSPDEGTSSFF
TRBJ2-1	TRBD2	TRBV28	few	TGTGCCAGCAGGATAAGGACTAGTGGGCGTATGAATGAGCAGTTCTTC	CASRIRTSGRMNEQFF
TRBJ1-2	TRBD1	TRBV28	.	TGTGCCAGCAGTCCCACTCCGACAGGGTCGAACTATGGCTACACCTTC	CASSPTPTGSNYGYTF
TRBJ2-5	TRBD1	TRBV15	.	TGTGCCACCAGCGGTAGGGGGCTGGGTCAAGAGACCCAGTACTTC	CATSGRGLGQETQYF
TRBJ1-6	.	TRBV27	.	TGTGCCAGCCTTGCGGGGACCGGGCGTTCACCCCTCCACTTT	CASLAGTGRSPLHF
TRBJ2-5	TRBD2	TRBV5-1	.	TGCGCCAGCAGCTCCATGGGACTAGCGGGAGCAGAGACCCAGTACTTC	CASSSMGLAGAETQYF
TRBJ2-7	TRBD2	TRBV5-1	.	TGCGCCAGCAGCGAGACTAGCGGCTCCTACGAGCAGTACTTC	CASSETSGSYEQYF